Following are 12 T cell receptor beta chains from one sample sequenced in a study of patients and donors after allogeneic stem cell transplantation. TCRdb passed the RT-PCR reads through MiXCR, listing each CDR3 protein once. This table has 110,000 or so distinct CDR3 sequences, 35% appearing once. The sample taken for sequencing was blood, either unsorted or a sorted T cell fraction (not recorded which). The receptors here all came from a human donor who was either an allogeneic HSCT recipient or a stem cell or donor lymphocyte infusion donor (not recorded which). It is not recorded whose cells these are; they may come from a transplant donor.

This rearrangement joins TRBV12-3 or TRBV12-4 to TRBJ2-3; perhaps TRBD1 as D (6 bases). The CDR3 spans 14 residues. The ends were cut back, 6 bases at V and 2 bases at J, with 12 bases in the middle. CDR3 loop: CASSQDSYTDTQYF. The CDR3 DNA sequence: TGTGCCAGCAGCCAGGACAGCTACACAGATACGCAGTATTTT.

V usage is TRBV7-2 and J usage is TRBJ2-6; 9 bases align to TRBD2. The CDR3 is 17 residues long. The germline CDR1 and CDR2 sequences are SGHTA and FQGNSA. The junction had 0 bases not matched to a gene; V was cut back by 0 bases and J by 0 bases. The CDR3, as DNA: TGTGCCAGCAGCTTAGCTAGCGGGAGCTCTGGGGCCAACGTCCTGACTTTC. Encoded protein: CASSLASGSSGANVLTF.

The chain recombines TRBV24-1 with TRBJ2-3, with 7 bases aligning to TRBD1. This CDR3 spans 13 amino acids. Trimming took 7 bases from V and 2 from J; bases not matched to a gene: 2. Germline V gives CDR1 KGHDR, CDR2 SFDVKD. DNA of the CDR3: TGTGCCACCAGAGACAGGGCCACAGATACGCAGTATTTT. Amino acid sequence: CATRDRATDTQYF.

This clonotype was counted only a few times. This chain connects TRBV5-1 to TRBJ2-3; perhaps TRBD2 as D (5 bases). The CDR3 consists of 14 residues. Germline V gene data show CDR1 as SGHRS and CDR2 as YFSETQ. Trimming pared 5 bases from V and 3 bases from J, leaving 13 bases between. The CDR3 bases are TGCGCCAGCAGGACGGCGAGGGAGACAGATACGCAGTATTTT. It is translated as CASRTARETDTQYF. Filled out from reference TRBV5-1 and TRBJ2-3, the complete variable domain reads KAGVTQTPRYLIKTRGQQVTLSCSPISGHRSVSWYQQTPGQGLQFLFEYFSETQRNKGNFPGRFSGRQFSNSRSEMNVSTLELGDSALYLCASRTARETDTQYFGPGTRLTVL.

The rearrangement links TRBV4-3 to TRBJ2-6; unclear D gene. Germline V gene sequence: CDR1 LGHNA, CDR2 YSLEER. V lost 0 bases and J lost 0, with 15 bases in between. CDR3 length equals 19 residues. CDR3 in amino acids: CASSQDGELRTSGANVLTF. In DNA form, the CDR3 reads TGCGCCAGCAGCCAAGATGGGGAACTACGGACCTCTGGGGCCAACGTCCTGACTTTC.

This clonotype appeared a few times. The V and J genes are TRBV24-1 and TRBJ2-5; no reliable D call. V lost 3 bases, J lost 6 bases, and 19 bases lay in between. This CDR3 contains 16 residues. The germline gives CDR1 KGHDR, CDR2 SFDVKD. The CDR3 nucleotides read TGTGCCACCAGTGATCCCCGGCCCGGCGAGCTAAAGACCCAGTACTTC. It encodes CATSDPRPGELKTQYF.

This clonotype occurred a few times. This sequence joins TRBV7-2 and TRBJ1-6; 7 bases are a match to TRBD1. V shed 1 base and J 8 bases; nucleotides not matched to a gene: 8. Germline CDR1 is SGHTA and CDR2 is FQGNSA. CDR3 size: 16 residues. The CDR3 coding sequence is TGTGCCAGCAGCTTAGTTGGACAGGATGTCGATTCACCCCTCCACTTT. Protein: CASSLVGQDVDSPLHF. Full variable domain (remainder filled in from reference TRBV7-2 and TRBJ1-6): GAGVSQSPSNKVTEKGKDVELRCDPISGHTALYWYRQSLGQGLEFLIYFQGNSAPDKSGLPSDRFSAERTGGSVSTLTIQRTQQEDSAVYLCASSLVGQDVDSPLHFGNGTRLTVT.

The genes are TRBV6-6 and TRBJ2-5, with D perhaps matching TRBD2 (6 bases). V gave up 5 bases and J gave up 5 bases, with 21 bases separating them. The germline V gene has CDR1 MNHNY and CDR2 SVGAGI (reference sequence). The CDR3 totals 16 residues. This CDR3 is CASSLPRGGLGETQYF. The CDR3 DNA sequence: TGTGCCAGCAGTCTCCCCCGTGGGGGGTTGGGGGAGACCCAGTACTTC.

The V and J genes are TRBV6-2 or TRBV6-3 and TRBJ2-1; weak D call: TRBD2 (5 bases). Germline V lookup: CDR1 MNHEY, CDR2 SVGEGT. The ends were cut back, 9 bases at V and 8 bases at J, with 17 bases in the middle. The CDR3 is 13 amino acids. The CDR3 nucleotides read TGTGCCAGTCAGGACCATGGAGGCGATGAGCAGTTCTTC. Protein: CASQDHGGDEQFF.

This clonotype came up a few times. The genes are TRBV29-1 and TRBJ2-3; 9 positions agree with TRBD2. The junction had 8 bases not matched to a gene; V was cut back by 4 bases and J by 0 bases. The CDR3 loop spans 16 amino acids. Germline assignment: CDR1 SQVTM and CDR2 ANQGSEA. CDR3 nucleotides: TGCAGCGTTGGATCAGGACTAGCGAGAAGCACAGATACGCAGTATTTT. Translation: CSVGSGLARSTDTQYF.

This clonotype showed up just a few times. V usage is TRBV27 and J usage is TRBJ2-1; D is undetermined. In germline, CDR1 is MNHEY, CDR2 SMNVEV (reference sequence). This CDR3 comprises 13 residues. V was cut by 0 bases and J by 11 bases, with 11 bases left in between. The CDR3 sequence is CASSLSLLGKQFF. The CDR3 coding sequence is TGTGCCAGCAGTTTATCGCTGCTTGGAAAGCAGTTCTTC.

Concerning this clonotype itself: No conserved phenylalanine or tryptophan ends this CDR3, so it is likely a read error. The CDR3 sequence is CASSLDGAGGGTDTQYL. The CDR3 nucleotides are TGTGCCAGCAGCTTGGACGGTGCGGGAGGTGGCACAGATACGCAGTATCTT. The J gene is TRBJ2-3, the V gene TRBV7-2, with 8 positions matching TRBD2. Germline lookup yields CDR1 SGHTA and CDR2 FQGNSA. The CDR3 loop spans 17 amino acids. After removal of 3 bases from V and 1 base from J, the junction contained 9 bases not matched to a gene.